This T cell receptor (beta chain) derives from a study of spatial heterogeneity in lung cancer. Study details: Sequencing consistently turned up more beta-chain sequences than alpha-chain sequences.

Trimming shortened V by 6 bases and J by 4 bases, and 13 bases separated the two germline ends. The CDR3 runs to 14 residues. Noted time point: sample taken at primary tumor resection. All TCR cDNA molecules were individually tagged with a unique molecular identifier. MiXCR, run by TCRdb on the 5' RACE reads, gives a single entry per CDR3 protein. The repertoire holds under 50,000 distinct CDR3 sequences, approximately 5.6% seen once, with more than 20% in the top ten. Material: PBMCs, obtained at surgery. This chain uses TRBV12-3 or TRBV12-4 with TRBJ2-1, with D perhaps matching TRBD2 (5 bases). The clonotype was recovered from a female donor with early-stage non-small cell lung cancer. DNA of the CDR3: TGTGCCAGCAGACTAGTTTTGGGGTACAATGAGCAGTTCTTC. The encoded protein is CASRLVLGYNEQFF.